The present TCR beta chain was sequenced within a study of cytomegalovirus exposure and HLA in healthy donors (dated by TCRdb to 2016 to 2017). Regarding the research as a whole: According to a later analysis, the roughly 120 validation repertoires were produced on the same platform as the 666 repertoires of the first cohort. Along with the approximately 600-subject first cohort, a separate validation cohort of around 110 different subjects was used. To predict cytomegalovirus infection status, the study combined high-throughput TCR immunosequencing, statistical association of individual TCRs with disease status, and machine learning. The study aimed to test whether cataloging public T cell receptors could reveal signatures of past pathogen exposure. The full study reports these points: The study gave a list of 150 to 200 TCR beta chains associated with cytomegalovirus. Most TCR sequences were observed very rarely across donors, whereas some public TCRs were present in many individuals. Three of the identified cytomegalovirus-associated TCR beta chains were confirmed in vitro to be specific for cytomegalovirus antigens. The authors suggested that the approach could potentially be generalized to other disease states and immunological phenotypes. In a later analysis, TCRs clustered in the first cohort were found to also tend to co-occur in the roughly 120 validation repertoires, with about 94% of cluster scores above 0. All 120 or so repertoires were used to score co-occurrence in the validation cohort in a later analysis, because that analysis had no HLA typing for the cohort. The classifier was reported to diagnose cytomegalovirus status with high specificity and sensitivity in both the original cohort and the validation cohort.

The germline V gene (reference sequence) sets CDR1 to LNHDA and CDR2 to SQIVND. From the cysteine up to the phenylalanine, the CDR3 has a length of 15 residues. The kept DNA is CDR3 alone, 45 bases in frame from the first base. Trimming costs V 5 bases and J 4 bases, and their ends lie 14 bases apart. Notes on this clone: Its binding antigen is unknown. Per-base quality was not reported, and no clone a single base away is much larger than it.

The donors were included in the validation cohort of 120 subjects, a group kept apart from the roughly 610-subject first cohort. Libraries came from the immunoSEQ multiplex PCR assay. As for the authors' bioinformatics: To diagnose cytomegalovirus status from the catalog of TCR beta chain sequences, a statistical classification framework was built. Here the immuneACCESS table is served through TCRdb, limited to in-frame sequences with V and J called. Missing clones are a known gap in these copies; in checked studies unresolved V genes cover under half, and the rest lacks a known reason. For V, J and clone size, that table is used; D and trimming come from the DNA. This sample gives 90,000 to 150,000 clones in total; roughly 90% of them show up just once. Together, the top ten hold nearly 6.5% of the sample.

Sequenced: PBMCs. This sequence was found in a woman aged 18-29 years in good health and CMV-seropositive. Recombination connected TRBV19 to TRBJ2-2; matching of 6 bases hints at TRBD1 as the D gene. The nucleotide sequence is TGTGCCAGTAGTGTATACAGGGCGGGCACCGGGGAGCTGTTTTTT. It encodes CASSVYRAGTGELFF.